This is a list of T cell receptor beta chains from one sample in a study of blood T cells in healthy people across ages. TCRdb used MiXCR to reprocess the 5' RACE reads, holding one entry per CDR3 protein. The repertoire holds about 1 million distinct CDR3 sequences, with more than 40% as singletons. The sequenced material came from blood. The receptors come from a woman aged 55-70 years in good health. The CDR3 runs from the conserved cysteine through the conserved F or W. The D gene is left open where the match is weak. Only part of the rows carry a size: once, few, many, or a class if the clone is expanded.

clone size,D gene,J gene,V gene,CDR3 protein,CDR3 DNA
.,.,TRBJ2-1,TRBV30,CAWSIAGGYEQFF,TGTGCCTGGAGCATAGCAGGAGGGTATGAGCAGTTCTTC
.,TRBD1,TRBJ1-4,TRBV5-1,CASTLRQGKNEKLFF,TGCGCCAGCACCCTACGACAGGGGAAGAATGAAAAACTGTTTTTT
.,.,TRBJ2-3,TRBV27,CASSLVPRSDTQYF,TGTGCCAGCAGTTTGGTCCCCCGGTCAGATACGCAGTATTTT
.,.,TRBJ1-5,TRBV29-1,CSAGSSNQPQHF,TGCAGCGCGGGCAGTAGCAATCAGCCCCAGCATTTT
.,.,TRBJ2-3,TRBV27,CASSLSVGGATQYF,TGTGCCAGCAGTTTAAGCGTCGGGGGTGCGACGCAGTATTTT
.,.,TRBJ1-2,TRBV7-9,CASSLARGAVYTF,TGTGCCAGCAGCTTAGCGAGGGGGGCGGTCTACACCTTC
.,TRBD1,TRBJ2-7,TRBV25-1,CASSESPGQIYEQYF,TGTGCCAGCAGTGAATCCCCGGGACAGATCTACGAGCAGTACTTC
few,TRBD2,TRBJ2-7,TRBV7-9,CASSLLSGTRNEQYF,TGTGCCAGCAGCTTACTAAGCGGGACGAGAAACGAGCAGTACTTC
.,.,TRBJ2-7,TRBV27,CASRSERGPYEQYF,TGTGCCAGCCGCTCCGAACGTGGGCCCTACGAGCAGTACTTC
.,TRBD2,TRBJ2-1,TRBV12-3/TRBV12-4,CASSFHMVSGENEQFF,TGTGCCAGCAGTTTCCACATGGTTAGCGGGGAAAATGAGCAGTTCTTC
few,TRBD2,TRBJ2-5,TRBV6-1,CAASTSGSRETQYF,TGTGCCGCTTCGACTAGCGGGAGTCGAGAGACCCAGTACTTC
.,.,TRBJ1-6,TRBV15,CATSTPEAGGNSPLHF,TGTGCCACCAGCACCCCGGAGGCAGGAGGGAATTCACCCCTCCACTTT
.,.,TRBJ2-7,TRBV23-1,CASSQSGGQGKYEQYF,TGCGCCAGCAGTCAATCGGGCGGCCAGGGGAAATACGAGCAGTACTTC
.,.,TRBJ2-7,TRBV29-1,CSVEDPRVVYEQYF,TGCAGCGTTGAAGATCCAAGGGTTGTCTACGAGCAGTACTTC
few,TRBD2,TRBJ2-7,TRBV6-6,CTTGTSGNEQYF,TGTACCACGGGGACTAGCGGGAACGAGCAGTACTTC
.,.,TRBJ2-7,TRBV4-1,CASSQATVGYEQYF,TGCGCCAGCAGCCAAGCGACAGTGGGCTACGAGCAGTACTTC
.,.,TRBJ2-3,TRBV6-6,CASGSPAGGTDTQYF,TGTGCCAGCGGTTCGCCGGCTGGGGGCACAGATACGCAGTATTTT
.,.,TRBJ2-3,TRBV3-1,CASSQVARTQYF,TGTGCCAGCAGCCAAGTCGCTCGGACGCAGTATTTT
.,.,TRBJ1-5,TRBV3-1,CASSVSGNQPQHF,TGTGCCAGCAGCGTTTCAGGGAATCAGCCCCAGCATTTT
.,.,TRBJ1-5,TRBV28,CASSIGGPQHF,TGTGCCAGCAGTATCGGTGGGCCCCAGCATTTT
.,TRBD2,TRBJ2-1,TRBV20-1,CSATTSSGRVREQFF,TGCAGTGCGACTACCTCCAGCGGGAGGGTCCGGGAGCAGTTCTTC
.,.,TRBJ2-1,TRBV5-6,CASTSQRLIYNEQFF,TGTGCCAGCACCTCGCAGCGGCTCATCTACAATGAGCAGTTCTTC
.,TRBD2,TRBJ2-7,TRBV11-2,CASSPTSGRGFNEQYF,TGTGCCAGCAGCCCAACTAGCGGGAGGGGCTTCAATGAGCAGTACTTC
.,.,TRBJ1-6,TRBV20-1,CSARGLRPGGSPLHF,TGCAGTGCTAGAGGATTGCGTCCGGGCGGTTCACCCCTCCACTTT
few,.,TRBJ2-1,TRBV20-1,CSAREGHTGSYNEQFF,TGCAGTGCTAGAGAGGGTCACACCGGCTCCTACAATGAGCAGTTCTTC
.,TRBD1,TRBJ2-3,TRBV28,CASSITGTGGGDTQYF,TGTGCCAGCAGCATCACCGGGACAGGGGGCGGAGATACGCAGTATTTT
.,TRBD2,TRBJ2-3,TRBV10-3,CAVRREGYTDTQYF,TGTGCCGTCAGACGGGAGGGGTACACAGATACGCAGTATTTT
few,TRBD2,TRBJ2-5,TRBV4-2,CASSRGAGALEYF,TGTGCCAGCAGCCGAGGGGCGGGAGCTTTGGAGTACTTC
.,TRBD2,TRBJ2-3,TRBV20-1,CSARAGLAGAADTQYF,TGCAGTGCGCGGGCAGGACTAGCGGGGGCGGCAGATACGCAGTATTTT
.,TRBD2,TRBJ2-1,TRBV20-1,CSAQRLAGTYNEQFF,TGCAGTGCTCAAAGACTAGCGGGTACCTACAATGAGCAGTTCTTC
.,.,TRBJ2-5,TRBV3-1,CASSQGRVQYF,TGTGCCAGCAGCCAAGGTCGCGTTCAGTACTTC
.,.,TRBJ2-7,TRBV6-5,CASSLDWNSYEQYF,TGTGCCAGCAGCCTAGATTGGAACAGCTACGAGCAGTACTTC
.,TRBD2,TRBJ2-5,TRBV2,CASSELVAGSHEQYF,TGTGCCAGCAGTGAGTTGGTAGCGGGAAGCCATGAGCAGTACTTC
few,.,TRBJ2-1,TRBV27,CASSPQVWGAEQFF,TGTGCCAGCAGTCCCCAGGTTTGGGGAGCTGAGCAGTTCTTC
.,.,TRBJ2-7,TRBV6-1,CASVTGRGPYEQYF,TGTGCCAGCGTGACCGGGAGGGGGCCCTACGAGCAGTACTTC
.,TRBD1,TRBJ1-4,TRBV12-3/TRBV12-4,CASSSARTGLYNEKLFF,TGTGCCAGCAGCTCCGCCCGGACAGGGCTCTATAATGAAAAACTGTTTTTT
.,TRBD1,TRBJ2-5,TRBV4-1,CASSTRTGGAGEQYF,TGCGCCAGCAGCACCCGGACAGGGGGCGCGGGAGAGCAGTACTTC
.,TRBD1,TRBJ1-2,TRBV27,CASSFGFRDRANYGYTF,TGTGCCAGCAGTTTCGGCTTCCGGGACAGAGCTAACTATGGCTACACCTTC
.,.,TRBJ2-7,TRBV5-1,CASREGASYEQYF,TGCGCCAGCAGGGAGGGGGCCTCCTACGAGCAGTACTTC
.,TRBD2,TRBJ2-1,TRBV6-5,CASSYGPTSDEQFF,TGTGCCAGCAGCTACGGTCCAACTAGCGATGAGCAGTTCTTC
.,TRBD2,TRBJ2-1,TRBV11-2,CASSPPSGRALNEQFF,TGTGCCAGCAGCCCCCCGAGCGGGAGAGCCCTAAATGAGCAGTTCTTC
.,.,TRBJ2-1,TRBV7-2,CASSPEDRTHNEQFF,TGTGCCAGCAGCCCTGAGGACAGAACCCACAATGAGCAGTTCTTC
few,.,TRBJ2-7,TRBV12-3/TRBV12-4,CASRRTGLGYEQYF,TGTGCCAGCAGAAGGACGGGCCTTGGGTACGAGCAGTACTTC